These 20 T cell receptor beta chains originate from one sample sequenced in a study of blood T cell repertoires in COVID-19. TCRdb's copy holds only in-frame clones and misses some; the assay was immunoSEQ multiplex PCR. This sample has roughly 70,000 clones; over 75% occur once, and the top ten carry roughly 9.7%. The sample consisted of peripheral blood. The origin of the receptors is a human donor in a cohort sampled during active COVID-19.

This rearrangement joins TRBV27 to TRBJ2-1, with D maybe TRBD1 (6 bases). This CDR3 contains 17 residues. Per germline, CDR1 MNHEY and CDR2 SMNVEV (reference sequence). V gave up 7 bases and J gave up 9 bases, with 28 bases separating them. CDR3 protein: CASNLGQPGPSLPEQFF. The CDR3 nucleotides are TGTGCCAGCAACCTCGGACAGCCGGGACCCAGCCTCCCTGAGCAGTTCTTC.

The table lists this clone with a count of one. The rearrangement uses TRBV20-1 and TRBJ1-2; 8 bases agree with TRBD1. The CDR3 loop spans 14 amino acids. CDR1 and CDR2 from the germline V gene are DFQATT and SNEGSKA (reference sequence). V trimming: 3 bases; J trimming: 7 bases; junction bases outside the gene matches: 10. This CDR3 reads CSASPNQGAAGYTF. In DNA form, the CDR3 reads TGCAGTGCTAGTCCCAATCAGGGGGCAGCTGGCTACACCTTC.

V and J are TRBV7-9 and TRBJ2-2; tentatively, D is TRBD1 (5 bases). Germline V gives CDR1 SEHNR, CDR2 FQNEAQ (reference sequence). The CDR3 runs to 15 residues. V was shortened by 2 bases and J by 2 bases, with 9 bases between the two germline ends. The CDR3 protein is CASSLFQGNTGELFF. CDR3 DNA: TGTGCCAGCAGCTTATTTCAGGGAAACACCGGGGAGCTGTTTTTT.

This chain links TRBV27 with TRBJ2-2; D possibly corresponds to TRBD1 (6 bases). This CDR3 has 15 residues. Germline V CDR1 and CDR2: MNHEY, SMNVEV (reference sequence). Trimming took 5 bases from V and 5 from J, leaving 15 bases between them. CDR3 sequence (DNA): TGTGCCAGCAGTATCGACCAGAGGGGGACCGGGGAGCTGTTTTTT. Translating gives CASSIDQRGTGELFF.

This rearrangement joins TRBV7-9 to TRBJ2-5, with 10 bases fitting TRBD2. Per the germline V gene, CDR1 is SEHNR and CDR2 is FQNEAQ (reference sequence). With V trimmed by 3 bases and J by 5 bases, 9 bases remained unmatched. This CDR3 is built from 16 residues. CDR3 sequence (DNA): TGTGCCAGCAGCTTTCGTTTAGCGGGAGGAGCGGAGACCCAGTACTTC. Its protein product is CASSFRLAGGAETQYF. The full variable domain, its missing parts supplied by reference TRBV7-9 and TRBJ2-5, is DTGVSQNPRHKITKRGQNVTFRCDPISEHNRLYWYRQTLGQGPEFLTYFQNEAQLEKSRLLSDRFSAERPKGSFSTLEIQRTEQGDSAMYLCASSFRLAGGAETQYFGPGTRLLVL.

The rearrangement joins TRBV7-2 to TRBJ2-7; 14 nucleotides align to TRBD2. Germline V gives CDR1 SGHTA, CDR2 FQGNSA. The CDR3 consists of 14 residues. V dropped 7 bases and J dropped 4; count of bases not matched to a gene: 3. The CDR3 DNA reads TGTGCCAGCACCGGGACTAGCGGGAGATACGAGCAGTACTTC. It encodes CASTGTSGRYEQYF.

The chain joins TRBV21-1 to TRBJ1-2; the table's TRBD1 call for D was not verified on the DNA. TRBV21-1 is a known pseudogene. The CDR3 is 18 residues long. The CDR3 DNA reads TGTGCCAGCAGCAAACTCCAGGGCCGGACAGGGGAGGGCTATGGCTACACCTTC. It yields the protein CASSKLQGRTGEGYGYTF.

DNA for the CDR3: TGTGCCAGAAGCTTGAGGGGAAAATCACCCCTCCACTTT. This codes for CARSLRGKSPLHF. The gene calls are TRBV5-3 and TRBJ1-6; maybe TRBD1 (5 bases). TRBV5-3 is known as an ORF, though its function is uncertain. This CDR3 contains 13 residues. V was trimmed by 1 base and J by 10 bases, leaving 9 bases between them.

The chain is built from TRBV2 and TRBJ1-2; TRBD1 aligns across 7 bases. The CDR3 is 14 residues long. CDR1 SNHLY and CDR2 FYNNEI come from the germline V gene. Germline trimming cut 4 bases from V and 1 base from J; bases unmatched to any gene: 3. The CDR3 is CASSGQGFNYGYTF. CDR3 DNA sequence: TGTGCCAGCAGTGGACAGGGCTTTAACTATGGCTACACCTTC. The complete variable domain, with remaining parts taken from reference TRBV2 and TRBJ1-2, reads EPEVTQTPSHQVTQMGQEVILRCVPISNHLYFYWYRQILGQKVEFLVSFYNNEISEKSEIFDDQFSVERPDGSNFTLKIRSTKLEDSAMYFCASSGQGFNYGYTFGSGTRLTVV.

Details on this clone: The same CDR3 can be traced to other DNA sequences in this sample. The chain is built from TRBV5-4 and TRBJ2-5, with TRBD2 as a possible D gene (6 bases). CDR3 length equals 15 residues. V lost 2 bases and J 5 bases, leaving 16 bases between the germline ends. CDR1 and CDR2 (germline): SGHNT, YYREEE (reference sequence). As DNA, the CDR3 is TGTGCCAGCAGCTTTACGACTGGGACTCGGGAGACCCAGTACTTC. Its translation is CASSFTTGTRETQYF.

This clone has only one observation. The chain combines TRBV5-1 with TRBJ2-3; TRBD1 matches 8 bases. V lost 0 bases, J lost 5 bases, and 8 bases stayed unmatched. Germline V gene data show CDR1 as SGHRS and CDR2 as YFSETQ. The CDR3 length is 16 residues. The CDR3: CASSLESSRGLDTQYF. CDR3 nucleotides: TGCGCCAGCAGCTTGGAGTCCTCCAGGGGGCTAGATACGCAGTATTTT. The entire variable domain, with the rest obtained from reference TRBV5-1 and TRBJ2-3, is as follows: KAGVTQTPRYLIKTRGQQVTLSCSPISGHRSVSWYQQTPGQGLQFLFEYFSETQRNKGNFPGRFSGRQFSNSRSEMNVSTLELGDSALYLCASSLESSRGLDTQYFGPGTRLTVL.

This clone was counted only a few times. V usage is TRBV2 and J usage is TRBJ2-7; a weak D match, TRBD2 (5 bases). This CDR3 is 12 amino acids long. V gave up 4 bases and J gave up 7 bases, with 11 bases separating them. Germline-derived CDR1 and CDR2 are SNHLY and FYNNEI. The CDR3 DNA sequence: TGTGCCAGCAGTGGTCTAGCTTATGAGCAGTACTTC. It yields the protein CASSGLAYEQYF.

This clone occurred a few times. The CDR3 is CASSQGLAGADTQYF. The CDR3 DNA reads as TGTGCCAGCAGCCAGGGACTAGCGGGTGCAGATACGCAGTATTTT. The J gene is TRBJ2-3, the V gene TRBV3-1 (or the pseudogene TRBV3-2), with TRBD2 matching 12 bases. The CDR3 sequence is 15 residues long. Germline CDR1 reads LGHDT; CDR2 reads YNNKEL (reference sequence). V was clipped by 3 bases and J by 4 bases; unmatched bases: 2.

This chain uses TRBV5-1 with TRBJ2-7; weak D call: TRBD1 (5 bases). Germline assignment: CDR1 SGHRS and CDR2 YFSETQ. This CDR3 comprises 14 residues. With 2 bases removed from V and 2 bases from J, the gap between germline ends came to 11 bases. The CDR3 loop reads CASSLAQGTYEQYF. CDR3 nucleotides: TGCGCCAGCAGCTTAGCTCAGGGTACCTACGAGCAGTACTTC.

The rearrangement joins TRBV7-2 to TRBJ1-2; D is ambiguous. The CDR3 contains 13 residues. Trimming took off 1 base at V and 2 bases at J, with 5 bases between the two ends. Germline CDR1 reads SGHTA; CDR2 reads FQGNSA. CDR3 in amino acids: CASSLGENYGYTF. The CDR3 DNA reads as TGTGCCAGCAGCTTAGGGGAGAACTATGGCTACACCTTC.

DNA of the CDR3: TGTGCCAGCAGTTTTACAAGGGGGCGGCTGGACACCATATATTTT. It encodes CASSFTRGRLDTIYF. This chain joins TRBV28 and TRBJ1-3; TRBD1 aligns across 7 bases. The CDR3 runs to 15 residues. The V gene's germline CDR1 is MDHEN and CDR2 SYDVKM. V lost 3 bases, J lost 8 bases, and 10 bases stayed unmatched.

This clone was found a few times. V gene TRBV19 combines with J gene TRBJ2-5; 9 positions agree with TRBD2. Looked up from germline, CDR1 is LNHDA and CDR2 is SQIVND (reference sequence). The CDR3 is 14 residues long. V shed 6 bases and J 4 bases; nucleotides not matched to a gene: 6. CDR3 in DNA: TGTGCCAGTAGCCTTAGCGGGAGCGGAGAGACCCAGTACTTC. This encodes CASSLSGSGETQYF.

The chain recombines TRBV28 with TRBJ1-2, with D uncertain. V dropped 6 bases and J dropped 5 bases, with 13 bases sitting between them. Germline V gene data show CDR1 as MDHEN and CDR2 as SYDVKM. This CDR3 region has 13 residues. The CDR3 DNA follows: TGTGCCAGCAGGGCGGGGAGGGCGTATGGCTACACCTTC. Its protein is CASRAGRAYGYTF.

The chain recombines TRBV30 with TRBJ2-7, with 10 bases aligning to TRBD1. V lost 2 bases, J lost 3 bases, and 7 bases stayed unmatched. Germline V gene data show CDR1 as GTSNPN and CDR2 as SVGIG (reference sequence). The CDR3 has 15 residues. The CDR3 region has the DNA TGTGCCTGGAGTAGTGGGACAGGGGTAGTCTACGAGCAGTACTTC. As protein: CAWSSGTGVVYEQYF.

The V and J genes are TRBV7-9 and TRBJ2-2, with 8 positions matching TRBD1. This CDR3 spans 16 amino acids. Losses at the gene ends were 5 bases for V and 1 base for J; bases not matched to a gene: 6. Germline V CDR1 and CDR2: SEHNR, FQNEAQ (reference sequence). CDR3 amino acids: CASSQMGTGNTGELFF. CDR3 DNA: TGTGCCAGCAGCCAAATGGGGACAGGGAACACCGGGGAGCTGTTTTTT. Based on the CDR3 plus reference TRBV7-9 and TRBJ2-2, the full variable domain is DTGVSQNPRHKITKRGQNVTFRCDPISEHNRLYWYRQTLGQGPEFLTYFQNEAQLEKSRLLSDRFSAERPKGSFSTLEIQRTEQGDSAMYLCASSQMGTGNTGELFFGEGSRLTVL.